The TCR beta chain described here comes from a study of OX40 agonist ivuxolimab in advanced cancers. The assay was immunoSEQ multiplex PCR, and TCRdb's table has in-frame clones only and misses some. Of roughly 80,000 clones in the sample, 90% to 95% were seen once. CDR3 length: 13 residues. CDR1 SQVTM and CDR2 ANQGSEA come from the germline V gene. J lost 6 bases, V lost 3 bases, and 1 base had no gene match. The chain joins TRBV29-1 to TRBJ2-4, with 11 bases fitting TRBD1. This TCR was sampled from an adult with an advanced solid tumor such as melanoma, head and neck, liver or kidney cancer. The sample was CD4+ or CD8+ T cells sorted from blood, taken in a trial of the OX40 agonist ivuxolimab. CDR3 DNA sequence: TGCAGCGTTGATGGACAGGGGGCAAACATTCAGTACTTC. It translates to CSVDGQGANIQYF.